This T cell receptor beta chain was obtained from a study of T cell clonality in common variable immunodeficiency. The study, taken as a whole, reports: TCRbeta clonality was increased in CVID versus healthy controls. Links between repertoire features and CVID complications were heterogeneity-limited. CVID subjects shared fewer TCRbeta clones than healthy controls did. Common variable immunodeficiency TCR beta sequences reportedly had fewer deletions and N-nucleotide insertions.

TCRdb's copy holds only in-frame clones and misses some; the assay was immunoSEQ multiplex PCR. The sample holds fewer than 50,000 clones, and no clone turns up only once. This clone came up many times. Its antigen is unknown. What was sequenced was peripheral blood mononuclear cells. The clonotype was recovered from a person aged 18 to 75 in good health.

CDR3 bases read: TGTGCCAGCAGCGCAAGACAGGGGTCCACAGTGGATACG. Its protein is CASSARQGSTVDT. The CDR3 in full is CASSARQGSTVDTQYF. This chain uses TRBV27 with TRBJ2-3; TRBD1 matches 8 bases. The read stops 3 residues short of the end of the CDR3; the missing end is completed from the germline J gene. CDR1 and CDR2 (germline): MNHEY, SMNVEV (reference sequence). The CDR3 is 16 amino acids. V lost 6 bases to trimming and J lost 6 bases; unmatched junction nucleotides: 14.